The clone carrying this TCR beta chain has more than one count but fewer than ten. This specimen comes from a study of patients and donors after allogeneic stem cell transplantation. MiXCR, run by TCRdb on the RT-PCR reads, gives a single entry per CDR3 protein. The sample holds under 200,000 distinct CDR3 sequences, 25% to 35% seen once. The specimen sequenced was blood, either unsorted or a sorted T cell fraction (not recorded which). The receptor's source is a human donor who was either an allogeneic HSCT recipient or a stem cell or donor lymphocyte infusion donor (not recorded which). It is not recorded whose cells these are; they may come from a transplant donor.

CDR3 residues: CASSFWGMEKLFF. The CDR3 nucleotides read TGTGCCAGCAGCTTTTGGGGGATGGAAAAACTGTTTTTT. The V call is TRBV13, the J call TRBJ1-4; perhaps TRBD1 as D (5 bases). The length of the CDR3 is 13 residues. Germline assignment: CDR1 PRHDT and CDR2 FYEKMQ (reference sequence). V lost 3 bases and J 8 bases, leaving 10 bases between the germline ends.